This T cell receptor beta chain was found in a study of memory CD4+ T cells and cytomegalovirus serostatus. Overall study findings and caveats: About 40% of the roughly 160 known CMV-associated TCRbeta sequences appeared in CD4+ memory.

Comments on this clone: What it recognizes is unknown.

The sort gate was single viable CD3+CD4+CD8-CD45RO+ cells for memory CD4+ T cells. After thawing, CD4+ T cells were positively selected. Here immunoSEQ multiplex PCR was the method, and the copy in TCRdb shows in-frame clones only, minus some. In the table there are 25,000 to 30,000 clones, 76% of which are singletons. The sequence derives from an adult in good health and CMV-seronegative. The sample comprised memory CD4+ T cells from blood.

This chain's CDR3 is CASSSGTLAGRVYNEQFF. The CDR3 region has the DNA TGTGCCAGCAGCTCCGGAACTTTAGCGGGAAGGGTCTACAATGAGCAGTTCTTC. The rearrangement links TRBV7-9 to TRBJ2-1, with 8 bases lining up with TRBD2. CDR1 and CDR2 (germline): SEHNR, FQNEAQ (reference sequence). J gave up 3 bases and V 4 bases, and 14 bases lay outside the gene matches. CDR3 length equals 18 residues.